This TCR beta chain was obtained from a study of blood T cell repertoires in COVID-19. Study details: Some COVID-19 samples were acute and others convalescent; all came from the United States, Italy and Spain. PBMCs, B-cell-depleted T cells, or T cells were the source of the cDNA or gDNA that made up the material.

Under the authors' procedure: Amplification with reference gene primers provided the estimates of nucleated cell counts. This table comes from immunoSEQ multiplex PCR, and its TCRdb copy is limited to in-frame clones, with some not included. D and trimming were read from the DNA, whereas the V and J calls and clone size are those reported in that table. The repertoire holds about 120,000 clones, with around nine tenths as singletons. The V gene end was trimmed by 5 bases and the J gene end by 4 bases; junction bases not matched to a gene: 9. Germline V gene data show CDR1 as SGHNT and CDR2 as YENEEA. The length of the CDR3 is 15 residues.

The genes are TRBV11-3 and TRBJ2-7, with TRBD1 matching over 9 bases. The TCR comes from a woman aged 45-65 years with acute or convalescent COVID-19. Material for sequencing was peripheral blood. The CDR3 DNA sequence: TGTGCCAGCAGCCCAGATGGGACAGGGATATACGAGCAGTACTTC. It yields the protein CASSPDGTGIYEQYF.